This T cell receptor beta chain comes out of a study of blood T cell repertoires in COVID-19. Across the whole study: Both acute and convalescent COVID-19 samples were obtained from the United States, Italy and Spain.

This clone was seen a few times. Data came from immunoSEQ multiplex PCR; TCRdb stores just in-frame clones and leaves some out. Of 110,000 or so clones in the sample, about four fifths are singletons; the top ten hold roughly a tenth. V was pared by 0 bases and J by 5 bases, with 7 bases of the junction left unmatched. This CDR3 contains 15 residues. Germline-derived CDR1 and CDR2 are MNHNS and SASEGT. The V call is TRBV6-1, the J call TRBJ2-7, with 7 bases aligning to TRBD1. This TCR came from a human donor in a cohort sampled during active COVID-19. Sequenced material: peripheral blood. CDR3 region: CASSEAADRANEQYF. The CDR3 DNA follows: TGTGCCAGCAGTGAAGCGGCCGACAGGGCCAACGAGCAGTACTTC.